The clone carrying this T cell receptor (beta chain) was seen a few times. What it binds is not known. TCRB transcripts that were expressed got sequenced, as all of the isolated RNA had been reverse transcribed. The table came from immunoSEQ multiplex PCR; TCRdb's copy has only in-frame clones and leaves some out. This table holds around 600,000 clones, over 10% found once. The data were taken from a study of beta chain features in type 1 diabetes. Findings and caveats of the study: TCRB CDR3 length was moderately but significantly reduced in all four CD4+ subsets of Type 1 diabetes patients.

The ends were cut back, 5 bases at V and 5 bases at J, with 9 bases in the middle. Germline V gene data show CDR1 as SGHAT and CDR2 as FQNNGV. This CDR3 is 12 amino acids long. This sequence joins TRBV11-2 and TRBJ2-5; D possibly corresponds to TRBD1 (5 bases). The TCR comes from a man aged 25-45 years with type 1 diabetes. The sample consisted of naive CD4+ T cells from blood. In nucleotides, the CDR3 is TGTGCCAGCAGCCAGGGATGGGAGACCCAGTACTTC. It yields the protein CASSQGWETQYF.